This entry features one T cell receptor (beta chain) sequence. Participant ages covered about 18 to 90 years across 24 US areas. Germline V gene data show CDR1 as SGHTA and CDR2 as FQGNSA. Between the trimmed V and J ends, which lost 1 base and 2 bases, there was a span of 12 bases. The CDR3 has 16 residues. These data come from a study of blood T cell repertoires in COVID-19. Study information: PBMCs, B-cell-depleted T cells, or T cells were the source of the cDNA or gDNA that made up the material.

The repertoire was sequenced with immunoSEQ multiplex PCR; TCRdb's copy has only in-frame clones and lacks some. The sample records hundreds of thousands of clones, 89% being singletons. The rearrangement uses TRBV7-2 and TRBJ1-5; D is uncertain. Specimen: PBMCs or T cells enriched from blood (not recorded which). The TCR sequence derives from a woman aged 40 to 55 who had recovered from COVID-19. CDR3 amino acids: CASSLEAGYGNQPQHF. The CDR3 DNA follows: TGTGCCAGCAGCTTAGAGGCGGGGTATGGCAATCAGCCCCAGCATTTT.